Listed below are T cell receptor beta chains from one sample, sequenced in a study of blood T cells in healthy people across ages. TCRdb passed the 5' RACE reads through MiXCR, listing each CDR3 protein once. The sample lists hundreds of thousands of distinct CDR3 sequences, around 43% occurring once. The sample was blood. These receptors all come from a man aged 60-69 years in good health. The CDR3 runs from the conserved cysteine through the conserved F or W. D genes are given only for firm matches. Clone size is shown for a subset of rows, as once, few, many or a class of expanded clone.

abundance	v_gene	j_gene	d_gene	CDR3aa	CDR3nt
few	TRBV27	TRBJ2-5	-	CASSFGDPRTGEQYF	TGTGCCAGCAGTTTCGGGGACCCGAGAACGGGGGAGCAGTACTTC
-	TRBV13	TRBJ2-7	-	CASNAHQGSRSYEQYF	TGTGCCAGCAACGCTCACCAGGGGTCGAGATCCTACGAGCAGTACTTC
few	TRBV29-1	TRBJ2-7	-	CSTRQREVDEQYF	TGCAGCACACGACAGAGGGAGGTAGACGAGCAGTACTTC
-	TRBV15	TRBJ2-7	-	CATSRDLGTAYEQYF	TGTGCCACCAGCAGAGATTTAGGGACGGCCTACGAGCAGTACTTC
few	TRBV7-2	TRBJ1-4	-	CASKAYLDEKLFF	TGTGCCAGCAAAGCTTATCTGGATGAAAAACTGTTTTTT
few	TRBV4-3	TRBJ1-4	TRBD1	CASSRDTGAEKLFF	TGCGCCAGCAGCAGAGACACAGGGGCTGAAAAACTGTTTTTT
few	TRBV7-6	TRBJ2-7	-	CASSSRRGWDEQYF	TGTGCCAGCAGCTCGAGACGGGGGTGGGACGAGCAGTACTTC
-	TRBV20-1	TRBJ2-5	-	CSASEGVYQETQYF	TGCAGTGCTAGCGAGGGGGTGTACCAAGAGACCCAGTACTTC
-	TRBV30	TRBJ1-5	-	CAWSLRSYQPQHF	TGTGCCTGGAGTCTCAGAAGCTATCAGCCCCAGCATTTT
few	TRBV20-1	TRBJ2-7	TRBD1	CSATTGGVSEQYF	TGCAGTGCTACGACAGGGGGCGTTTCCGAGCAGTACTTC
few	TRBV7-3	TRBJ2-3	TRBD1	CASSEGARIPDTQYF	TGTGCCAGCAGCGAGGGGGCGCGGATCCCAGATACGCAGTATTTT
-	TRBV14	TRBJ2-7	-	CASGGPGEQYF	TGTGCCAGCGGGGGGCCTGGGGAGCAGTACTTC
-	TRBV6-2/TRBV6-3	TRBJ2-7	-	CASSYQGRYNEQYF	TGTGCCAGCAGTTACCAGGGCAGATACAATGAGCAGTACTTC
-	TRBV4-2	TRBJ1-2	-	CASSQDWARGGYTF	TGTGCCAGCAGCCAAGATTGGGCCAGGGGTGGCTACACCTTC
-	TRBV6-1	TRBJ2-5	TRBD1	CASNPGQVQETQYF	TGTGCCAGCAACCCGGGACAGGTCCAAGAGACCCAGTACTTC
few	TRBV30	TRBJ2-3	-	CAWSWHGTDTQYF	TGTGCCTGGAGTTGGCACGGCACAGATACGCAGTATTTT
-	TRBV20-1	TRBJ2-7	TRBD2	CSASRLAGVYEQYF	TGCAGTGCTAGCCGGCTAGCGGGGGTGTACGAGCAGTACTTC
-	TRBV2	TRBJ1-2	TRBD1	CASRASETGDYGYTF	TGTGCCAGCAGAGCGTCCGAAACAGGGGACTATGGCTACACCTTC
few	TRBV5-4	TRBJ2-7	-	CASSVAGGNYEQYF	TGTGCCAGCAGCGTCGCAGGGGGGAACTACGAGCAGTACTTC
-	TRBV25-1	TRBJ2-1	TRBD2	CATGSSGGDSYNEQFF	TGTGCCACAGGGTCTAGCGGGGGGGACTCCTACAATGAGCAGTTCTTC
few	TRBV25-1	TRBJ2-6	TRBD1	CASSGGQGSSGANVLTF	TGTGCCAGCAGTGGAGGACAGGGATCCTCTGGGGCCAACGTCCTGACTTTC
-	TRBV18	TRBJ1-4	TRBD1	CASSPRQGVDEKLFF	TGTGCCAGCTCACCCAGACAGGGGGTGGATGAAAAACTGTTTTTT
-	TRBV4-2	TRBJ1-2	-	CASSQGDQRDGYTF	TGTGCCAGCAGCCAGGGAGATCAACGGGATGGCTACACCTTC
few	TRBV2	TRBJ2-5	-	CASRENRQETQYF	TGTGCCAGCAGGGAAAATCGGCAAGAGACCCAGTACTTC
few	TRBV11-2	TRBJ1-1	-	CASRHLRGAHTEAFF	TGTGCCAGCAGGCACTTGCGGGGGGCCCACACTGAAGCTTTCTTT
-	TRBV5-1	TRBJ2-6	TRBD1	CASSLAQGAISGANVLTF	TGCGCCAGCAGCTTGGCTCAGGGGGCCATCTCTGGGGCCAACGTCCTGACTTTC
-	TRBV7-9	TRBJ1-2	-	CASSVPRDYGYTF	TGTGCCAGCAGCGTCCCCAGGGACTATGGCTACACCTTC
-	TRBV7-3	TRBJ2-5	-	CASSPSLAGGEETQYF	TGTGCCAGCAGCCCATCACTCGCAGGGGGGGAGGAGACCCAGTACTTC
once	TRBV20-1	TRBJ1-4	-	CSAPTLEKLFF	TGCAGTGCTCCCACCCTTGAAAAACTGTTTTTT
few	TRBV6-2/TRBV6-3	TRBJ2-7	TRBD1	CASSDRDRMSYEQYF	TGTGCCAGCAGTGACCGGGACAGGATGTCCTACGAGCAGTACTTC
-	TRBV20-1	TRBJ2-3	-	CSARGLGGTQYF	TGCAGTGCTAGGGGTCTGGGGGGTACGCAGTATTTT
few	TRBV4-3	TRBJ2-2	TRBD2	CASSQDWEGGSTGELFF	TGCGCCAGCAGCCAAGATTGGGAGGGAGGATCCACCGGGGAGCTGTTTTTT
few	TRBV6-2/TRBV6-3	TRBJ2-5	TRBD1	CASRGQVRETQYF	TGTGCCAGCAGGGGACAGGTCCGAGAGACCCAGTACTTC
once	TRBV15	TRBJ1-6	TRBD1	CATSRIRDRPNSPLHF	TGTGCCACCAGCAGAATCCGGGACAGACCTAATTCACCCCTCCACTTT
-	TRBV5-5	TRBJ2-5	-	CSSSPPQETQYF	TGTTCCAGCAGCCCACCTCAGGAGACCCAGTACTTC
-	TRBV10-3	TRBJ1-6	-	CAISESPDSPLHF	TGTGCCATCAGTGAGTCGCCGGATTCACCCCTCCACTTT
-	TRBV12-3/TRBV12-4	TRBJ2-3	-	CASSRNSADTQYF	TGTGCCAGCAGTAGAAATAGCGCAGATACGCAGTATTTT
-	TRBV12-3/TRBV12-4	TRBJ2-6	-	CASSVEGSGNVLTF	TGTGCCAGCAGTGTCGAGGGGAGTGGCAACGTCCTGACTTTC